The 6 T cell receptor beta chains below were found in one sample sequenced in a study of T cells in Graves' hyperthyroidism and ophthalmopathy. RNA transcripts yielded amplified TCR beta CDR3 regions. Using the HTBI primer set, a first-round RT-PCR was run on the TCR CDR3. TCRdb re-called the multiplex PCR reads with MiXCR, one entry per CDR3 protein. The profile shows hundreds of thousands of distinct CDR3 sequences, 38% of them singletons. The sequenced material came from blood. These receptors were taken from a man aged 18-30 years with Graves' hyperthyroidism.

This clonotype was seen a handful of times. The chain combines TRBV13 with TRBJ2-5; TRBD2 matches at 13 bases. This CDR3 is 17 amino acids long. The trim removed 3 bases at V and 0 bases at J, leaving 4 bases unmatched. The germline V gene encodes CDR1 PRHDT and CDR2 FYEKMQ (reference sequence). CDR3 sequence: CASSFGTSGKYQETQYF. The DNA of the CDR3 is TGTGCCAGCAGCTTCGGGACTAGCGGGAAGTACCAAGAGACCCAGTACTTC.

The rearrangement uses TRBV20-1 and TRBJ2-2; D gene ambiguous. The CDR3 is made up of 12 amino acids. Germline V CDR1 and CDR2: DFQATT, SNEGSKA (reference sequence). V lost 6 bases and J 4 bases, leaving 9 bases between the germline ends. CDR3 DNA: TGCAGTGCCTCCATGAGCACCGGGGAGCTGTTTTTT. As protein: CSASMSTGELFF.

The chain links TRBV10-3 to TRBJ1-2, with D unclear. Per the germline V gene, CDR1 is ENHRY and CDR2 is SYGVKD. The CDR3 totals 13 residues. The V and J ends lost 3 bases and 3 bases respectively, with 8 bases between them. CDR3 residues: CAISETDDYGYTF. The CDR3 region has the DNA TGTGCCATCAGTGAAACGGACGACTATGGCTACACCTTC.

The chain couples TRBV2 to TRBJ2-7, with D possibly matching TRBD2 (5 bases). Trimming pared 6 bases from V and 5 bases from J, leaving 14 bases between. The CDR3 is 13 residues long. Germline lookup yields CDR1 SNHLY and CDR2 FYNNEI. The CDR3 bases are TGTGCCAGCAGGGCCCGGGGTTGGAACGAGCAGTACTTC. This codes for CASRARGWNEQYF. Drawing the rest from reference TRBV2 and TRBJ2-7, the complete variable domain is EPEVTQTPSHQVTQMGQEVILRCVPISNHLYFYWYRQILGQKVEFLVSFYNNEISEKSEIFDDQFSVERPDGSNFTLKIRSTKLEDSAMYFCASRARGWNEQYFGPGTRLTVT.

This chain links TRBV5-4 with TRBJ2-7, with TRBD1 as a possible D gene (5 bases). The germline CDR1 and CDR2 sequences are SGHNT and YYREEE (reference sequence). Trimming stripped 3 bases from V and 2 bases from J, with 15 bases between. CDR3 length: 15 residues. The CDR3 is CASSSAPQGTYEQYF. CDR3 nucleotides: TGTGCCAGCAGCTCGGCCCCCCAGGGAACCTACGAGCAGTACTTC.

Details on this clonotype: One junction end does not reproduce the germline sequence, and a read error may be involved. In DNA form, the CDR3 reads TGTGCCACCCTAGCGTTTAGCACAGATACGCAGTACTTT. It encodes CATLAFSTDTQYF. This chain uses TRBV12-3 or TRBV12-4 with TRBJ2-3; weak D call: TRBD2 (6 bases). The CDR3 spans 13 residues.